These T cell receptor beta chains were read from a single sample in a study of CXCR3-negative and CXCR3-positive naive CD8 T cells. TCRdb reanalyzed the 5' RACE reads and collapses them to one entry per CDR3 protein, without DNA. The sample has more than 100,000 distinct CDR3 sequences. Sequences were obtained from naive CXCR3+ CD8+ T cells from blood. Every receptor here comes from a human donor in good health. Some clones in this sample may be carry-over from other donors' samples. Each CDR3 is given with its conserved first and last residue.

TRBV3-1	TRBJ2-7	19	CASSPYVGLAGDTSYEQYF
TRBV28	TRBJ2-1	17	CASRELAGGDSYNEQFF
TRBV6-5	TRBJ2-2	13	CASSYLNTGELFF
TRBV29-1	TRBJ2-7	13	CSVFTSSSYEQYF
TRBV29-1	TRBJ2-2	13	CSTDRGNTGELFF
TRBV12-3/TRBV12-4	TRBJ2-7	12	CASSFARYEQYF
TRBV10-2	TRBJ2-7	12	CASKGLVHEQYF
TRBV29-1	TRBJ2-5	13	CSVEREGRETQYF
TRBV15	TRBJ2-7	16	CATSRATEREQTEQYF
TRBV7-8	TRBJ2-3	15	CASSLRASYTDTQYF
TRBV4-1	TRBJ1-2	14	CASSLTSDFYGYTF
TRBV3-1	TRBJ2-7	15	CASSQDWTRGREQYF
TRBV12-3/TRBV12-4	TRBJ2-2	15	CASRSGTSYTGELFF
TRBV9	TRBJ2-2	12	CASSVDGGELFF
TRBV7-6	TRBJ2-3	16	CASSFPGQPLGDTQYF
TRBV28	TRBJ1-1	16	CASSLSPRTVNTEAFF
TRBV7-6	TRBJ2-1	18	CASSLAWQKGLQWGEQFF
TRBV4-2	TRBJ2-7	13	CASSQERIYEQYF
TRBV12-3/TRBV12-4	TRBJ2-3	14	CASTLEGSTDTQYF
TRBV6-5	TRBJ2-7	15	CASSYFRGGGYEQYF
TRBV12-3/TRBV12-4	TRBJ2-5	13	CASRSGDQETQYF
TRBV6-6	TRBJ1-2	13	CASSYWGQGGGTF
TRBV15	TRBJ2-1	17	CATSLSGDRGVGNEQFF
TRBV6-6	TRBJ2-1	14	CASSYAGGNNEQFF
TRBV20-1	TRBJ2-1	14	CSAAPGQGANEQFF
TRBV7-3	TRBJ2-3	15	CASSLGRRPTDTQYF
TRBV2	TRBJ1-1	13	CASQGRGNTEAFF
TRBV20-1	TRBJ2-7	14	CSAPTGTGTYEQYF
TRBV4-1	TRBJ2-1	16	CASSQGSSGSVYEQFF
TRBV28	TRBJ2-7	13	CASGRDTTYEQYF
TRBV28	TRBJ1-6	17	CASSFPLTGGDDSPLHF
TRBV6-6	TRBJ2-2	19	CASSFSTEEGVKNTGELFF
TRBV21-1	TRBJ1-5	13	CASSKGGGQPQHF
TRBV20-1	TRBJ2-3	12	CRAGSRTDTQYF
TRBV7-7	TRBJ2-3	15	CASSFSDRETDTQYF
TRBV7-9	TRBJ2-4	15	CASSLGSWEENIQYF
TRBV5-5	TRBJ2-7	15	CASSLDRESSYEQYF
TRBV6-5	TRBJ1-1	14	CASSMGQGISEAFF
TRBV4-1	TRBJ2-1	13	CASSHSLNNEQFF
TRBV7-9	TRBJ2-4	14	CASRPALAKNIQYF